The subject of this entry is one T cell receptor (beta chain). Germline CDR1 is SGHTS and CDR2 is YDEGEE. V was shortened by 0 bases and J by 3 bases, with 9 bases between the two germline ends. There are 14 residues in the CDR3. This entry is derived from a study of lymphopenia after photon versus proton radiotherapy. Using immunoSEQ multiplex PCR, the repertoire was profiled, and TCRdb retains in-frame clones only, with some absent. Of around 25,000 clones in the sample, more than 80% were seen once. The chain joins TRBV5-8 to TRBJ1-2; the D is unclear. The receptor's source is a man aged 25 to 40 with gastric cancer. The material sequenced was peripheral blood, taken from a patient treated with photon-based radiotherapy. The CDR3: CASSLGTEDYGYTF. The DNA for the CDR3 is TGTGCCAGCAGCTTGGGGACTGAGGACTATGGCTACACCTTC.